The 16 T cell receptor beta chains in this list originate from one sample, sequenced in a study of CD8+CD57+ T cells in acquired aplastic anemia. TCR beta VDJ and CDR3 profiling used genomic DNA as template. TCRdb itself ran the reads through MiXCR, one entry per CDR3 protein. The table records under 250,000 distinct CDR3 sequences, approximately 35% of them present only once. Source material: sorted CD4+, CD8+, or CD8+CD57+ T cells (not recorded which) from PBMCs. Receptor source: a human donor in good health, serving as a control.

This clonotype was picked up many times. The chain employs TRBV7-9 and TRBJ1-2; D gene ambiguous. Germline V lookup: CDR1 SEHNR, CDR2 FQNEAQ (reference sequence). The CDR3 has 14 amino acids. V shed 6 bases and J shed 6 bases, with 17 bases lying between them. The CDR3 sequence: CASSQTFAPDGYTF. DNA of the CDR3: TGTGCCAGCAGTCAAACATTTGCCCCGGATGGCTACACCTTC. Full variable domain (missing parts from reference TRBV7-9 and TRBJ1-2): DTGVSQNPRHKITKRGQNVTFRCDPISEHNRLYWYRQTLGQGPEFLTYFQNEAQLEKSRLLSDRFSAERPKGSFSTLEIQRTEQGDSAMYLCASSQTFAPDGYTFGSGTRLTVV.

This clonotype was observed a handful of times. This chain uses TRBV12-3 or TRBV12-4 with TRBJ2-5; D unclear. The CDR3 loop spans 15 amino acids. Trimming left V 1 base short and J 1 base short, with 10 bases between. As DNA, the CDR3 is TGTGCCAGCAGTTTAGTCCCAGGCGGCCAAGAGACCCAGTACTTC. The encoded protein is CASSLVPGGQETQYF.

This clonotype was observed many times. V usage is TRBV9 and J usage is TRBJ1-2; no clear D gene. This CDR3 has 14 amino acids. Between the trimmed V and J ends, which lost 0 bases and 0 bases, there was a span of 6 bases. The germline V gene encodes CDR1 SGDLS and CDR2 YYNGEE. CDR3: CASSVETANYGYTF. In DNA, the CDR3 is TGTGCCAGCAGCGTAGAGACGGCTAACTATGGCTACACCTTC.

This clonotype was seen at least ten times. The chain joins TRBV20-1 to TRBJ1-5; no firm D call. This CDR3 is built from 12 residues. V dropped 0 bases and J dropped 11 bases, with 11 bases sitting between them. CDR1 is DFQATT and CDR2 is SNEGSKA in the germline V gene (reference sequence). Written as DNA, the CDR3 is TGCAGTGCTAGAGAGATGGGGTCCTCCCAGCATTTT. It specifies CSAREMGSSQHF.

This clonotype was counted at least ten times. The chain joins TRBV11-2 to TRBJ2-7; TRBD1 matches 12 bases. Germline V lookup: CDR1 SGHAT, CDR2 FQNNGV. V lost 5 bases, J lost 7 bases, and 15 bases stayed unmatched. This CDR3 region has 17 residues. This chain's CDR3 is CASSKTRDRGHLGEQYF. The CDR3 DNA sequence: TGTGCCAGCAGCAAAACAAGGGACAGGGGGCATCTGGGTGAGCAGTACTTC. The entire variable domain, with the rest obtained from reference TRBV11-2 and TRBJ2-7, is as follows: EAGVAQSPRYKIIEKRQSVAFWCNPISGHATLYWYQQILGQGPKLLIQFQNNGVVDDSQLPKDRFSAERLKGVDSTLKIQPAKLEDSAVYLCASSKTRDRGHLGEQYFGPGTRLTVT.

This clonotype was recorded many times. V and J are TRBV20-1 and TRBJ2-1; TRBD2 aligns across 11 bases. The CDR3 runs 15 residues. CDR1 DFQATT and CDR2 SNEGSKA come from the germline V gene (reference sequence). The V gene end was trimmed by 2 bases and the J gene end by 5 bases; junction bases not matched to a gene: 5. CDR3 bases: TGCAGTGCTAGATCGTCACTAGCGGGGGACAATGAGCAGTTCTTC. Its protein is CSARSSLAGDNEQFF.

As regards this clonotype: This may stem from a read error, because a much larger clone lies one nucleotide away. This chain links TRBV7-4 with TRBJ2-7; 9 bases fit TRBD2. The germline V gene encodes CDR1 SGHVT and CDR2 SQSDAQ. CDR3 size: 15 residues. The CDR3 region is CASILALAGYDEQYF. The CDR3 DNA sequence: TGTGCCAGCATCTTAGCTCTAGCGGGGTACGACGAGCAGTACTTC.

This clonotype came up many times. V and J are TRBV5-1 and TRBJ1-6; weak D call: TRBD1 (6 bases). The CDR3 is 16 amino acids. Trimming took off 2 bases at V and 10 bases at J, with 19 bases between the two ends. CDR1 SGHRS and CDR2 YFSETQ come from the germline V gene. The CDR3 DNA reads TGCGCCAGCAGCTTTGGGGGGCATTCAGGATCCTCACCCCTCCACTTT. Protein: CASSFGGHSGSSPLHF.

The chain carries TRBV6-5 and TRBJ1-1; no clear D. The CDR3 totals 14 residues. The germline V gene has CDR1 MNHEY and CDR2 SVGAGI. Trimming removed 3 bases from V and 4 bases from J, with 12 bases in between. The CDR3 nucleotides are TGTGCCAGCAGTTATAACTCGGCACGCACTGAAGCTTTCTTT. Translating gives CASSYNSARTEAFF.

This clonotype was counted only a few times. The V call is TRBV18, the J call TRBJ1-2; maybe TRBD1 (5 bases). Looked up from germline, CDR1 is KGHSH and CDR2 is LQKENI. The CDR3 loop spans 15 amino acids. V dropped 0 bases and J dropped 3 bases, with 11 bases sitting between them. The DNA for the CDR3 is TGTGCCAGCTCACCACCTGGCAGGGAGGACTATGGCTACACCTTC. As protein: CASSPPGREDYGYTF.

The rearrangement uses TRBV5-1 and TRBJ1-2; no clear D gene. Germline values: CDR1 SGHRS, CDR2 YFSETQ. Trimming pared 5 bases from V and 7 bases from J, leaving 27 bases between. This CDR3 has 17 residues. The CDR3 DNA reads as TGCGCCAGCAGTTACGACAACGAGAGGAGCGCTAGCGGTGGCTACACCTTC. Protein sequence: CASSYDNERSASGGYTF.

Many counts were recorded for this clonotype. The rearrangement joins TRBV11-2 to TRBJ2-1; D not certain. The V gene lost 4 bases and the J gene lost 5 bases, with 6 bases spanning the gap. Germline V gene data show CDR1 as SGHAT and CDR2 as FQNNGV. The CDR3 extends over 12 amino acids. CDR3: CASSYGNNEQFF. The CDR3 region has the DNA TGTGCCAGCAGCTACGGCAACAATGAGCAGTTCTTC.

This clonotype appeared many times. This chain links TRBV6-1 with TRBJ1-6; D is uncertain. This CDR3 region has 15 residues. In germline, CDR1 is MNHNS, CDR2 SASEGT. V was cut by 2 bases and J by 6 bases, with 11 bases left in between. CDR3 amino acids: CASSEFSDFNSPLHF. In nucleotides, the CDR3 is TGTGCCAGCAGTGAATTTTCGGACTTTAATTCACCCCTCCACTTT.

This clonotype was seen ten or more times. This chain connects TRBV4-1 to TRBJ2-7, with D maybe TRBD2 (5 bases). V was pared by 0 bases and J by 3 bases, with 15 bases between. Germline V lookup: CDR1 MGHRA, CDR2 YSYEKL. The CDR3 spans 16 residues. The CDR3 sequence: CASSQDRRGSYYEQYF. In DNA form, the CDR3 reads TGCGCCAGCAGCCAAGATCGCAGAGGGAGCTACTACGAGCAGTACTTC.

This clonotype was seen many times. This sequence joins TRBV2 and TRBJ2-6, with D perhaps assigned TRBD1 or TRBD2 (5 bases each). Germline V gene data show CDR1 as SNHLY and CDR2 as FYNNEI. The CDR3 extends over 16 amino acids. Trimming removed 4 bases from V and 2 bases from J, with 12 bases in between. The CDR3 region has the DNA TGTGCCAGCAGTGCCCGGGGCGACCCTGGGGCCAACGTCCTGACTTTC. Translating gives CASSARGDPGANVLTF.

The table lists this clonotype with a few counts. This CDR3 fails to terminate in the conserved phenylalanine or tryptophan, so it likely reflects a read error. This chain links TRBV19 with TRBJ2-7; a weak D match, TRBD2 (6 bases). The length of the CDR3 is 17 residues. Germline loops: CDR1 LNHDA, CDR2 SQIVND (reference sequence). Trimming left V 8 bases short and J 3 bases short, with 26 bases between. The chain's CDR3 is CASSRESIRLGSYEQYL. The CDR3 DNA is TGTGCCAGTTCGAGGGAGAGCATCCGACTCGGGAGCTACGAGCAGTACCTC.